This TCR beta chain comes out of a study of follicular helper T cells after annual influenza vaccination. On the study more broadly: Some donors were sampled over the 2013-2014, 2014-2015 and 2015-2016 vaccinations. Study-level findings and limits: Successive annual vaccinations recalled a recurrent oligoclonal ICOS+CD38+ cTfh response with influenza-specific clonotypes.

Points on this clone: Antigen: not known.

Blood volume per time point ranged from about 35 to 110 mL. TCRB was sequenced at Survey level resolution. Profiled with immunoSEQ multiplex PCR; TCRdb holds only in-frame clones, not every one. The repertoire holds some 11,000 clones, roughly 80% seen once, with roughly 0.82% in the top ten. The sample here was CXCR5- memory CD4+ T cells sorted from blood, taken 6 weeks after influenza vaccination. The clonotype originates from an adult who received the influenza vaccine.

CDR3 sequence reads: CASSLSRDSQETQYF. Here the CDR3 DNA reads TGTGCCAGCAGCTTATCCCGGGACAGCCAAGAGACCCAGTACTTC. V and J are TRBV7-9 and TRBJ2-5, with 7 bases matching TRBD1. Germline assignment: CDR1 SEHNR and CDR2 FQNEAQ (reference sequence). This CDR3 has 15 amino acids. V dropped 2 bases and J dropped 1; count of bases not matched to a gene: 4.